This T cell receptor (beta chain) was profiled in a study of T cell responses to AZD1222 COVID-19 vaccine (dated by TCRdb to about 2021). Looking at the study overall: AZD1222 recipients with second doses at about 4 weeks or about 12 weeks were pooled, because spike-specific TCR depth and breadth did not differ between schedules. A total of under 250 trial participants underwent TCR sequencing, of whom 207 had received two doses of AZD1222 and some 26 had received two doses of the MenACWY control vaccine. Enrollment into the trials was organized by age into subgroups of 18-55, 56-69 and 70-plus years, and those subgroups contained approximately 160, 26 and 62 TCR-sequenced participants, respectively.

The research as a whole found: Only a handful of AZD1222 recipients were SARS-CoV-2 seropositive at baseline, limiting conclusions about previously exposed vaccinees. Nearly half of unique spike-specific TCRs reportedly recognized epitopes outside regions mutated in the B.1.351 and B.1.1.7 variants. In the small 56-69-year group, the increase in depth fell short of significance, most likely because of low power. Vaccine-associated CD4 TCRs spanned the whole spike protein, with dominant responses in regions 160-218 and 743-854. Most participants were white British and females outnumbered males, and the authors suggested that clonal diversity may have been underestimated. A significant rise in spike-specific TCR breadth and depth was observed after two AZD1222 doses relative to day 0 and relative to MenACWY recipients. Because no day 14 peak-response samples were available, the repertoires could be characterized only after the peak T cell response.

Read against the paper, the sample's time point label means: baseline before first vaccination. The vaccinee samples were drawn from two UK trials, COV001 and COV002, one of which was a single-blind randomized controlled phase 2/3 trial testing AZD1222 (ChAdOx1 nCoV-19) in healthy adults. For TCRbeta chain sequencing, PBMC samples were collected from trial participants at day 0 and at day 28 after the second dose. CDR1 and CDR2, looked up from the germline V gene (reference sequence), are LGHDT and YNNKEL. Reading from cysteine to phenylalanine, the CDR3 counts 16 amino acids. Only the CDR3 region is kept as DNA, spanning 48 bases read in frame from base 1. From V the trimming removes 5 bases and from J it removes 2 bases, while the gene matches leave 8 bases of the junction unaccounted for. The CDR3 regions of human TCRbeta chains were analyzed by immunosequencing. The original methods were these. TCRs in the repertoires were matched against a reference library of SARS-CoV-2-specific TCRs that had been generated with the MIRA antigen-specificity platform. Breadth meant the fraction of unique TCRs that were SARS-CoV-2-associated, whereas depth meant the fraction of total T cells that were SARS-CoV-2-associated. Using the MIRA data, each spike-specific TCR was assigned both to the spike region to which the TCR was reactive and to a CD4 or CD8 class. Log10-transformed breadth and depth values were compared by one-way ANOVA with Sidak's multiple comparisons tests. TCRdb took this table from immuneACCESS and kept in-frame rearrangements with V and J called. Such tables lack part of the clones; where checked against another copy, unresolved V genes explain under half of the gap, and the rest is unexplained. The V and J calls and clone size were taken over from that table, and D and trimming were inferred from the DNA. Across this sample there are around 150,000 clones, with over 85% seen only once. The top ten constitute about 2% of the sample.

As concerns this clone: Which antigen it targets is not known. No quality values exist for individual bases; no much larger clone is one base distant.

The sequencing used peripheral blood, collected on day 0 of AZD1222 vaccination. The rearranged segments are TRBV3-1 (or the pseudogene TRBV3-2) and TRBJ1-3, with TRBD1 matching 8 junction bases. This TCR was sampled from an adult in good health. The CDR3 sequence is CASSYLGTGAGNTIYF. The DNA sequence reads TGTGCCAGCAGCTACCTCGGGACAGGTGCTGGAAACACCATATATTTT.